This TCR beta chain originates from a study of cytomegalovirus exposure and HLA in healthy donors (dated 2017 in TCRdb). Describing the broader study: An earlier analysis of under 600 of the donors reported roughly 270 Gb of sequence data and roughly 110 million unique TCR beta sequences from some 180 million T cells. About 300 gigabases of sequencing data and around 80 million unique TCR sequences made up an early release that covered under 750 HLA-typed donors. The genetic ancestry cluster associated with self-reported Caucasian donors included 81% of the roughly 400 genotyped donors. The study aimed to test whether signatures of past pathogen exposure could be identified by cataloging public T cell receptors. The T cell repertoires of 670 or so subjects were profiled by immunosequencing and related to cytomegalovirus serostatus. Along with the approximately 600-subject first cohort, a separate validation cohort of over a hundred different subjects was used. High-throughput TCR immunosequencing, statistical association of individual TCRs with disease status, and machine learning were combined to predict cytomegalovirus infection status. To study patterns of TCR occurrence, a later analysis re-analyzed previously published TCR beta repertoires from several hundred donors and added high-resolution HLA genotyping. Rather than drawing on any new phenotypic data, the later analysis identified candidate immune exposures from TCR beta sequences and the way those sequences occurred across donors. An earlier analysis of fewer than 700 of the donors applied high-throughput TCR beta sequencing to assess whether each TCR beta V gene segment acted as functional or pseudogenic. Donor age, sex, ethnicity and CMV serostatus were collected together with the repertoire data. Genome-wide SNP genotypes for about 65% of the 666 donors were used in a later genetic analysis, which treated that subset as a discovery cohort. Every discovery cohort repertoire had been produced on one sequencing platform. HLA typing covered class I and class II loci at four-digit resolution. The number of donors typed differed by locus, with about 629-640 for A, B, C, DRB1 and DQB1, more than 500 for DQA1, 600 to 610 for DPA1, and over 400 for DPB1. Roughly five DR-DQ haplotypes were handled as single units for association and clustering because linkage in the cohort was strong. Across around 400 genotyped donors of the cohort, an average of roughly 200,000 unique TCR beta nucleotide sequences per donor were sequenced, and roughly 20% of those sequences were non-productive. Beyond this particular receptor, the publication reports: In a later genetic analysis, a missense DCLRE1C variant was associated with V-gene and J-gene trimming of TCR beta chains, and the association was replicated in an independent cohort. An earlier analysis of some 560 of the donors showed that most TCR beta V segments appeared in productive rearrangements either about 87% or about 30% of the time, which broadly matched IMGT annotations. In both the original and validation cohorts, the classifier was reported to diagnose cytomegalovirus status with high specificity and sensitivity. Because the 87-base-pair reads could not distinguish some IMGT-functional V segments, including TRBV6-2 and TRBV6-3, those segments were excluded. According to a later analysis, parvovirus B19, influenza, CMV and Epstein-Barr virus appeared linked to several top co-occurrence clusters. A total of about 150 TCR beta chains were listed by the study as associated with cytomegalovirus. Three of the identified cytomegalovirus-associated TCR beta chains were confirmed in vitro to be specific for cytomegalovirus antigens. HLA typing was unavailable for some donors at each locus, so association tests used only the typed subset. While some public TCRs were present in many individuals, most TCR sequences turned up only very rarely across donors. A further reported finding was that TCR beta sequences accurately predicted the HLA-A and HLA-B alleles for most subjects in the first cohort. The authors suggested that the approach could potentially be extended to other disease states and immunological phenotypes. Presence/absence analyses assumed roughly uniform sequencing depth across donors, an assumption that may not hold. Linkage disequilibrium might explain the correlated functional status among segregating V segments, but an unknown experimental factor could not be ruled out. In a later analysis, over 15,000 TCR beta sequences were associated with specific HLA alleles at a false discovery rate of 0.05. In a later analysis, HLA-associated TCR beta chains showed more clonal expansion and lower generation probabilities than non-associated chains that were equally common. According to a later analysis, TCR association rates differed among HLA loci, with DRB1 alleles showing the most associated TCRs and HLA-C alleles showing the fewest. When HLA alleles, especially DR and DQ, strongly co-occurred, TCR associations were difficult to assign to individual alleles. CMV serostatus was the only immune exposure information available for the cohort. The sequencing pipeline was judged likely to have produced a cluster of highly shared sequence variants as a technical artifact. A later genetic analysis reported fewer N-insertions in productive TCRs among donors in an Asian-associated ancestry cluster than the approximately 670-donor mean. A later analysis found that most CMV-associated TCR beta chains appeared HLA-restricted, with HLA associations seemingly driven largely by CMV exposure. The cohort was sequenced for TCR beta chains only, and without alpha or paired-chain data the features that could be detected were limited. Because counts were too low, some 17 rarely observed V segments, including chromosome 9 orphons, were left out of the earlier analysis of about 500 of the donors.

As encoded in the germline V gene (reference sequence), CDR1 is SGHNT while CDR2 is YYREEE. The CDR3, cysteine through phenylalanine, is 15 amino acids long. Only the CDR3 part of the read is kept: 45 bases, read in frame from the first base. The junction shows trimming of 6 bases on V and 2 bases on J, plus 18 bases between the germline ends. As regards this clone: The clone's antigen remains unknown. There are no base qualities to consult, and no much larger clone falls within one base.

The cohort was made up of approximately 670 healthy bone marrow donors. At the time of sampling, all cohort members were nominally healthy, though unrecorded immune exposures were likely present. The donor was CMV seropositive and belonged to the group of 270 or so seropositive cohort members. Every donor gave a peripheral blood sample, and the peripheral blood mononuclear cells from that sample were used for TCR beta sequencing. The Qiagen DNeasy Blood Extraction Kit was used to extract genomic DNA from the blood cell samples. The receptor library was made with the immunoSEQ multiplex PCR assay. For the multiplex PCR, a mixture combining 60 forward primers for TCR Vbeta segments and 13 reverse primers for TCR Jbeta segments was used. The CDR3 region of rearranged TCR beta genes was amplified from genomic DNA by a multiplex PCR assay. The amplified TCR beta libraries were sequenced on the Illumina HiSeq System as 87-base-pair reads. Turning to the authors' computational methods: A later analysis counted tens of millions of unique TCR beta chains across the 600 to 850 repertoires, and approximately 11 million of these chains were shared by at least two donors. A nearest-neighbor algorithm error-corrected the raw reads and collapsed the reads into unique sequences, merging closely related sequences to remove PCR and sequencing errors. Alignment of CDR3 sequences to IMGT reference sequences was used to assign V, D and J gene segments. For a sequence to be retained, a match of at least six nucleotides was required to both a V gene segment and a J gene segment. A rearrangement counted as productive if the CDR3 had no stop codons and remained in frame with V and J, and every other rearrangement counted as non-productive. CDR3 was defined by IMGT convention, running from the second conserved V-encoded cysteine to the conserved J-encoded phenylalanine. Sequences without an unambiguous match to a single V gene segment were excluded from the earlier analysis of several hundred of the donors. An earlier analysis of some 500 of the donors classified V segments as functional when productive rearrangements were above 56.7% and as segregating when the standard deviation between donors was above 5%. To diagnose cytomegalovirus status from the catalog of TCR beta chain sequences, a statistical classification framework was built. V and J gene assignment, in a later analysis, came from comparing TCR nucleotide sequences with IMGT/GENE-DB human TR gene sequences. In a later analysis, CDR3 sequences and most-parsimonious VDJ recombination scenarios were assigned using the TCRdist pipeline. In a later analysis, every TCR beta chain was defined by the combination of its CDR3 amino acid sequence and its V-gene family, and reads without a unique V-gene family were dropped. A later analysis removed roughly 590 highly shared, low-generation-probability nucleotide sequences to deal with suspected cross-contamination and a sequencing artifact. In a later analysis, a clonal expansion index for each public chain was calculated from normalized within-repertoire ranks of inferred template counts. In a later analysis, generation probabilities were computed with a VDJ recombination model fitted to out-of-frame rearrangements, and the resulting probabilities were checked against IGoR. A later analysis scored TCR-TCR, TCR-HLA and TCR-CMV co-occurrence with hypergeometric tests, applying a repertoire-size bias correction to TCR pairs. A later analysis estimated false discovery rates by permuting HLA or CMV assignments 20 times. In a later analysis, co-occurring TCRs were grouped with DBSCAN, and TCRdist sequence similarity was added when clustering was performed within HLA-allele-positive subsets. Co-occurrence clustering excluded repertoires with fewer than 30,000 or more than 120,000 public chains, plus five with anomalous nucleotide sharing. TCRdb took this table from immuneACCESS and kept in-frame rearrangements with V and J called. Such tables lack part of the clones; where checked against another copy, unresolved V genes explain under half of the gap, and the rest is unexplained. Clonal size and the V and J genes are those of that table, whereas D and trimming came from the DNA. The sample table contains around 70,000 clones; only one count was recorded for approximately 79% of them. 12% of the sample goes to the ten largest clones.

Sequencing used PBMCs. In this chain, TRBV5-4 is recombined with TRBJ2-7; 6 matching bases give a weak D call of TRBD1. This receptor was identified in a woman between 40 and 50 years old in good health and CMV-seropositive. The CDR3 loop reads CASNSRTAYPYEQYF. The DNA reads as follows: TGTGCCAGCAACAGTCGGACAGCCTACCCCTACGAGCAGTACTTC.